The 27 T cell receptor beta chains below were found in one sample sequenced in a study of OX40 agonist ivuxolimab in advanced cancers. Sequencing was performed with immunoSEQ multiplex PCR; in TCRdb, only in-frame clones are kept and a portion is missing. The sample lists around 20,000 clones; around 74% were seen once. Sample: CD4+ or CD8+ T cells sorted from blood, taken in a trial of the OX40 agonist ivuxolimab. These receptors were obtained from an adult with an advanced solid tumor such as melanoma, head and neck, liver or kidney cancer.

The gene calls are TRBV6-1 and TRBJ1-2, with 8 bases aligning to TRBD1. This CDR3 is 16 amino acids long. With V trimmed by 0 bases and J by 5 bases, 8 bases remained unmatched. In germline, CDR1 is MNHNS, CDR2 SASEGT. The CDR3 DNA follows: TGTGCCAGCAGTGAAGCTCCGGGACAGGTCGAGTATGGCTACACCTTC. Protein: CASSEAPGQVEYGYTF.

This clone has a handful of counts. J is TRBJ1-5 and V is TRBV28; no reliable D call. Trimming left V 2 bases short and J 7 bases short, with 18 bases between. Germline V lookup: CDR1 MDHEN, CDR2 SYDVKM. The CDR3 is 16 residues long. The CDR3 bases are TGTGCCAGCAGTTTAGGGGTCTCCCGCGGGTTGCAGCCCCAGCATTTT. Protein product: CASSLGVSRGLQPQHF.

CDR3 amino acids: CASSSDRVDQETQYF. CDR3 bases: TGTGCCAGCAGTTCAGACAGGGTGGACCAAGAGACCCAGTACTTC. The V gene is TRBV6-5, the J gene TRBJ2-5, with TRBD1 matching 7 bases. Germline V gene sequence: CDR1 MNHEY, CDR2 SVGAGI. Losses at the gene ends were 4 bases for V and 0 bases for J; bases not matched to a gene: 5. The CDR3 loop spans 15 amino acids.

The chain employs TRBV5-1 and TRBJ2-1; D gene unclear. Germline V CDR1 and CDR2: SGHRS, YFSETQ. The CDR3 consists of 12 residues. Trimming pared 0 bases from V and 6 bases from J, leaving 4 bases between. The CDR3 here is CASSLGGNEQFF. DNA of the CDR3: TGCGCCAGCAGCTTGGGCGGCAATGAGCAGTTCTTC.

This clone has just one count. The chain recombines TRBV19 with TRBJ2-7; the D gene is possibly TRBD1 (5 bases). This CDR3 has 13 amino acids. Trimming stripped 2 bases from V and 7 bases from J, with 12 bases between. CDR1 and CDR2 from the germline V gene are LNHDA and SQIVND (reference sequence). The CDR3 sequence: CASSIMTDQEQYF. The CDR3 nucleotides are TGTGCCAGTAGTATAATGACAGACCAGGAGCAGTACTTC.

This chain's CDR3 is CASSSGTGPYEQYF. In DNA form, the CDR3 reads TGTGCCAGCAGTTCCGGGACAGGGCCCTACGAGCAGTACTTC. The chain employs TRBV27 and TRBJ2-5, with 9 bases fitting TRBD1. The J call is uncertain, as TRBJ2-7 better fits the DNA end. Germline values: CDR1 MNHEY, CDR2 SMNVEV (reference sequence). CDR3 length: 14 residues.

V gene TRBV11-1 combines with J gene TRBJ2-1; unclear D gene. Between the trimmed V and J ends, which lost 1 base and 3 bases, there was a span of 7 bases. The germline gives CDR1 SGHAT, CDR2 FQDESV (reference sequence). There are 14 residues in the CDR3. As DNA, the CDR3 is TGTGCCAGCAGCTTAGAAGGGAACTACAATGAGCAGTTCTTC. It is translated as CASSLEGNYNEQFF. The whole variable domain, remainder taken from reference TRBV11-1 and TRBJ2-1, is EAEVAQSPRYKITEKSQAVAFWCDPISGHATLYWYRQILGQGPELLVQFQDESVVDDSQLPKDRFSAERLKGVDSTLKIQPAELGDSAMYLCASSLEGNYNEQFFGPGTRLTVL.

The genes are TRBV28 and TRBJ1-2; 7 bases align to TRBD1. CDR3 length: 15 residues. After removal of 5 bases from V and 4 bases from J, the junction contained 10 bases not matched to a gene. Germline lookup yields CDR1 MDHEN and CDR2 SYDVKM. The DNA of the CDR3 is TGTGCCAGCAGTGCAACCGGGGACAGACTCTATGGCTACACCTTC. Amino acids: CASSATGDRLYGYTF.

In its sample, this clone was seen once. The J gene is TRBJ2-7, the V gene TRBV7-2, with a tentative D call TRBD1 (6 bases). The V end was cut by 4 bases, the J end by 6 bases, with 10 bases between. CDR1 is SGHTA and CDR2 is FQGNSA in the germline V gene. This CDR3 comprises 12 residues. CDR3 in amino acids: CASSSLRGEQYF. CDR3 in DNA: TGTGCCAGCAGCTCTCTCAGGGGCGAGCAGTACTTC.

The chain is built from TRBV28 and TRBJ2-2; D unclear. Germline V gene data show CDR1 as MDHEN and CDR2 as SYDVKM. This CDR3 contains 12 residues. The ends were cut back, 5 bases at V and 4 bases at J, with 5 bases in the middle. CDR3 residues: CASSPVTGELFF. CDR3 coding DNA: TGTGCCAGCAGTCCGGTCACCGGGGAGCTGTTTTTT.

The chain couples TRBV7-6 to TRBJ1-1, with D hard to call. Deletions cut 5 bases from V and 4 bases from J, with 14 bases between. The CDR3 sequence is 14 residues long. CDR1 is SGHVS and CDR2 is FNYEAQ in the germline V gene. CDR3 bases: TGTGCCAGCAGCCTCCTGGGCCGGGGCACTGAAGCTTTCTTT. Encoded protein: CASSLLGRGTEAFF.

J is TRBJ2-5 and V is TRBV28; 13 nucleotides line up with TRBD2. V lost 3 bases, J lost 4 bases, and 8 bases stayed unmatched. Germline CDR1 MDHEN, CDR2 SYDVKM. This CDR3 is 17 amino acids long. The CDR3 spells CASSFPLAGGPGETQYF. The DNA of the CDR3 is TGTGCCAGCAGTTTCCCACTAGCGGGGGGGCCAGGAGAGACCCAGTACTTC.

The chain combines TRBV7-2 with TRBJ2-1; no definite D call. The CDR3 spans 11 residues. V was trimmed by 3 bases and J by 7 bases, leaving 4 bases between them. Germline lookup yields CDR1 SGHTA and CDR2 FQGNSA. CDR3: CASSFTNEQFF. As DNA, the CDR3 is TGTGCCAGCAGCTTTACAAATGAGCAGTTCTTC.

This chain joins TRBV7-9 and TRBJ2-5; 8 nucleotides agree with TRBD1. Germline values: CDR1 SEHNR, CDR2 FQNEAQ (reference sequence). There are 13 residues in the CDR3. The V segment lost 4 bases and the J segment 11 bases; nucleotides outside the gene matches: 9. The CDR3 DNA follows: TGTGCCAGCAGCTCCGGACAGGGCCACAAGCAGTACTTC. Translated, it gives CASSSGQGHKQYF.

V and J are TRBV7-9 and TRBJ1-2; the match to TRBD1 covers 7 bases. The CDR3 has 15 residues. The V segment lost 5 bases and the J segment 8 bases; nucleotides outside the gene matches: 14. Germline loops: CDR1 SEHNR, CDR2 FQNEAQ (reference sequence). The CDR3: CASSQDGQGVEGYTF. DNA for the CDR3: TGTGCCAGCAGCCAGGACGGTCAGGGGGTCGAAGGCTACACCTTC.

Only a few counts were recorded for this clone. The V and J genes are TRBV18 and TRBJ2-2; D gene unclear. The germline CDR1 and CDR2 sequences are KGHSH and LQKENI. V was trimmed by 2 bases and J by 3 bases, leaving 7 bases between them. The CDR3 has 14 residues. CDR3 nucleotides: TGTGCCAGCTCACCAGGACCTTACACCGGGGAGCTGTTTTTT. Translated, it gives CASSPGPYTGELFF. Full variable domain (remainder filled in from reference TRBV18 and TRBJ2-2): NAGVMQNPRHLVRRRGQEARLRCSPMKGHSHVYWYRQLPEEGLKFMVYLQKENIIDESGMPKERFSAEFPKEGPSILRIQQVVRGDSAAYFCASSPGPYTGELFFGEGSRLTVL.

This clone came up once. The V call is TRBV28, the J call TRBJ1-5; D is undetermined. From germline, CDR1 is MDHEN and CDR2 SYDVKM. This CDR3 region has 14 residues. V was cut by 3 bases and J by 5 bases, with 11 bases left in between. CDR3 loop: CASSFIRVHQPQHF. In nucleotides, the CDR3 is TGTGCCAGCAGTTTCATAAGGGTGCATCAGCCCCAGCATTTT.

The V gene is TRBV2, the J gene TRBJ1-4; weak D call: TRBD1 (6 bases). The V gene's germline CDR1 is SNHLY and CDR2 FYNNEI. Trimming pared 7 bases from V and 0 bases from J, leaving 18 bases between. The CDR3 is 17 amino acids. The CDR3 DNA reads as TGTGCCAGCAAGTTCTCCGGACAGTCTGCAACTAATGAAAAACTGTTTTTT. It yields the protein CASKFSGQSATNEKLFF.

This clone was detected a few times. The V and J genes are TRBV5-5 and TRBJ2-7; D may be TRBD2 (6 bases). The germline V gene encodes CDR1 SGHKS and CDR2 YYEKEE (reference sequence). The germline V and J ends were trimmed by 0 bases and 3 bases, with 10 bases remaining between them. The CDR3 is 14 amino acids. The CDR3 protein is CASSLDGSYYEQYF. DNA for the CDR3: TGTGCCAGCAGCTTGGACGGGAGCTACTACGAGCAGTACTTC.

This clone has only a few counts. J is TRBJ1-2 and V is TRBV5-4; TRBD1 agrees at 8 bases. The ends lost 2 bases at V and 7 bases at J; junction bases unmatched: 7. This CDR3 has 14 amino acids. The V gene's germline CDR1 is SGHNT and CDR2 YYREEE (reference sequence). CDR3 sequence: CASSFIGQGGGYTF. Written as DNA, the CDR3 is TGTGCCAGCAGCTTTATTGGACAGGGTGGTGGCTACACCTTC. The full variable domain, its missing parts supplied by reference TRBV5-4 and TRBJ1-2, is ETGVTQSPTHLIKTRGQQVTLRCSSQSGHNTVSWYQQALGQGPQFIFQYYREEENGRGNFPPRFSGLQFPNYSSELNVNALELDDSALYLCASSFIGQGGGYTFGSGTRLTVV.

The rearrangement joins TRBV9 to TRBJ2-7; 7 bases map to TRBD1. This CDR3 comprises 14 residues. The V gene end was trimmed by 3 bases and the J gene end by 5 bases; junction bases not matched to a gene: 8. Germline V CDR1 and CDR2: SGDLS, YYNGEE. The CDR3 loop is CASSGTGQLDEQYF. For the CDR3, the DNA is TGTGCCAGCAGCGGGACAGGACAGTTGGACGAGCAGTACTTC. The variable domain in full, completed from reference TRBV9 and TRBJ2-7, reads DSGVTQTPKHLITATGQRVTLRCSPRSGDLSVYWYQQSLDQGLQFLIQYYNGEERAKGNILERFSAQQFPDLHSELNLSSLELGDSALYFCASSGTGQLDEQYFGPGTRLTVT.

The V call is TRBV9, the J call TRBJ2-5; D call uncertain. The CDR3 contains 13 residues. From germline, CDR1 is SGDLS and CDR2 YYNGEE. The V gene lost 3 bases and the J gene lost 5 bases, with 11 bases spanning the gap. The DNA of the CDR3 is TGTGCCAGCAGCGCTACGGGTCTCGAGACCCAGTACTTC. Amino acids: CASSATGLETQYF.

The rearrangement uses TRBV2 and TRBJ2-5, with 9 nucleotides matching TRBD1. The V and J ends lost 4 bases and 0 bases, in that order; junction bases with no gene match: 9. The CDR3 runs to 17 residues. Germline V gives CDR1 SNHLY, CDR2 FYNNEI. This chain's CDR3 is CASSGTGEHLYQETQYF. CDR3 DNA sequence: TGTGCCAGCAGTGGGACAGGGGAACACCTGTACCAAGAGACCCAGTACTTC.

This clone was observed a few times. The chain links TRBV7-6 to TRBJ2-3; 8 bases agree with TRBD2. The ends lost 2 bases at V and 0 bases at J; junction bases unmatched: 4. Germline V gene lookup returns CDR1 SGHVS and CDR2 FNYEAQ. The CDR3 runs to 16 residues. The CDR3 is CASSLTGGESTDTQYF. CDR3 in DNA: TGTGCCAGCAGCTTAACGGGGGGGGAGAGCACAGATACGCAGTATTTT.

The gene calls are TRBV11-3 and TRBJ2-3, with D possibly being TRBD1 (6 bases). Germline CDR1 and CDR2: SGHNT and YENEEA. This CDR3 spans 16 amino acids. The V and J ends lost 4 bases and 8 bases respectively, with 22 bases between them. The CDR3 loop is CASSSRWGHLGSTQYF. The CDR3 bases are TGTGCCAGCAGCTCAAGGTGGGGGCACCTGGGAAGTACGCAGTATTTT.

The chain employs TRBV6-6 and TRBJ2-3, with D uncertain. The CDR3 is made up of 16 amino acids. The V end lost 0 bases, the J end lost 2 bases, and 12 bases lay between the germline ends. Looked up from germline, CDR1 is MNHNY and CDR2 is SVGAGI (reference sequence). DNA for the CDR3: TGTGCCAGCAGTTACTCGGCCGGATCTCACACAGATACGCAGTATTTT. Its translation is CASSYSAGSHTDTQYF.

This clone was seen a few times. This sequence joins TRBV27 and TRBJ2-5, with no clear D. The germline V gene encodes CDR1 MNHEY and CDR2 SMNVEV (reference sequence). The CDR3 has 13 amino acids. V lost 5 bases to trimming and J lost 5 bases, with 12 bases between them. The CDR3 DNA reads TGTGCCAGCAGTCCTCTTCCTTGGGAGACCCAGTACTTC. It specifies CASSPLPWETQYF.